This T cell receptor beta chain was sequenced for a study of shared T cell receptors in the human thymus. TCRdb keeps only in-frame clones here, not all; method: immunoSEQ multiplex PCR. The repertoire has 550,000 to 800,000 clones, 70% to 90% of them found once; the top ten carry about 0.0098%. The V and J ends lost 2 bases and 4 bases respectively, with 16 bases between them. CDR1 and CDR2 (germline): SGHRS, YFSETQ. The CDR3 runs 16 residues. These data were also reused for a study on human thymus T cells. This second report adds: Thymus tissue for the work was resected from patients undergoing corrective heart surgery. Among thymic and blood repertoires, usage of V and J genes appeared biased.

This chain joins TRBV5-1 and TRBJ1-3, with D possibly being TRBD1 (5 bases). This TCR came from a girl under three years old with a congenital heart defect. Sequencing used thymocytes. CDR3 sequence reads: CASSFLGSGQGNTIYF. The CDR3, as DNA: TGCGCCAGCAGCTTTTTGGGCTCCGGACAAGGAAACACCATATATTTT.